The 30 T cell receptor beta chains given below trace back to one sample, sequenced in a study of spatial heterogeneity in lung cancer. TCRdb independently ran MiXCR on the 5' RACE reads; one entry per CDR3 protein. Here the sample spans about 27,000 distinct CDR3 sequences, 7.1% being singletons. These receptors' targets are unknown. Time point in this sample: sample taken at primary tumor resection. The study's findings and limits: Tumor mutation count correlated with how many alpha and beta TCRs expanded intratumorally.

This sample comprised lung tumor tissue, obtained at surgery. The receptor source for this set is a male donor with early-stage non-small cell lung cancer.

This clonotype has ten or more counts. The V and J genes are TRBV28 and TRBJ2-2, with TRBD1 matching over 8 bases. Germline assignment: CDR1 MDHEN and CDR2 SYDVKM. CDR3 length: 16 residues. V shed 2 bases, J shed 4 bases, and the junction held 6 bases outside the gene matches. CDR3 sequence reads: CASSLAGGDTTGELFF. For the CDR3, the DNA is TGTGCCAGCAGTTTAGCAGGGGGCGATACCACCGGGGAGCTGTTTTTT.

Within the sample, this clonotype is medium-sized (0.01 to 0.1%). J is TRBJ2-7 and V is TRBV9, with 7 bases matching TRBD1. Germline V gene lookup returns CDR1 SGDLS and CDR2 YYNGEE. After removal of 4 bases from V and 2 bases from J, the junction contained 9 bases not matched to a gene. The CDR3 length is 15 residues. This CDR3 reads CASSLRDSATYEQYF. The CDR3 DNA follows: TGTGCCAGCAGCCTCCGGGACAGCGCTACCTACGAGCAGTACTTC.

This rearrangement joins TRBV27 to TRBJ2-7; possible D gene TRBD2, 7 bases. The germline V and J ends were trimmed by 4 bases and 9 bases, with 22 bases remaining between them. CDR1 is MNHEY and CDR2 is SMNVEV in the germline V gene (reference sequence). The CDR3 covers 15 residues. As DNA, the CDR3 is TGTGCCAGCAGTTGGCGATCTGGGGGGGGCCAAGTGCAGTACTTC. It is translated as CASSWRSGGGQVQYF.

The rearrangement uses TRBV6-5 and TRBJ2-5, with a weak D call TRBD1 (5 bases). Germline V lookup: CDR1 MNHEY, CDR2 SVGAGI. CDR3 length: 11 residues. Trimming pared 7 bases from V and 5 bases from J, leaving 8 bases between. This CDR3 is CASTNRETQYF. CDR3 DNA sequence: TGTGCCAGCACCAACAGGGAGACCCAGTACTTC.

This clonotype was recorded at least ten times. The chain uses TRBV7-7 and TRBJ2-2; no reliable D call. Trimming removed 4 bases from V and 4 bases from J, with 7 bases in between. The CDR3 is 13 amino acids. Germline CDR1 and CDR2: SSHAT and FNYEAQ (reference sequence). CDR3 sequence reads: CASSWGPTGELFF. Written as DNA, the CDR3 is TGTGCCAGCAGCTGGGGTCCCACCGGGGAGCTGTTTTTT.

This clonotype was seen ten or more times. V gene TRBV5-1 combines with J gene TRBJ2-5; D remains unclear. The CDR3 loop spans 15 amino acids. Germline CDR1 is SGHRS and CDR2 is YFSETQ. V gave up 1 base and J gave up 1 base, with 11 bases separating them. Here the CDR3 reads CASSLNLNGQETQYF. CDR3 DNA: TGCGCCAGCAGCTTGAATTTGAACGGCCAAGAGACCCAGTACTTC. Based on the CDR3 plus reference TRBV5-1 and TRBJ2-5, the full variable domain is KAGVTQTPRYLIKTRGQQVTLSCSPISGHRSVSWYQQTPGQGLQFLFEYFSETQRNKGNFPGRFSGRQFSNSRSEMNVSTLELGDSALYLCASSLNLNGQETQYFGPGTRLLVL.

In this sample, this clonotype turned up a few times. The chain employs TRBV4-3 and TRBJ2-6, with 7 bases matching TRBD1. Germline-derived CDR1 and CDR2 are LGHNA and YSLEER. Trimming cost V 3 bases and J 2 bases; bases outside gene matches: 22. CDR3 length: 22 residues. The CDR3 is CASSQVRNDHRGIGTGANVLTF. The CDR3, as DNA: TGCGCCAGCAGCCAGGTCCGTAATGACCACAGGGGCATTGGGACTGGGGCCAACGTCCTGACTTTC.

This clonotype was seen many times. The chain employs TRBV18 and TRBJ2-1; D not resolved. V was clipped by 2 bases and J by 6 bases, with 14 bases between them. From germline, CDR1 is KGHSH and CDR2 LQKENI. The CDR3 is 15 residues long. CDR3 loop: CASSPSSGLSNEQFF. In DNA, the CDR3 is TGTGCCAGCTCACCATCATCAGGCCTATCCAATGAGCAGTTCTTC.

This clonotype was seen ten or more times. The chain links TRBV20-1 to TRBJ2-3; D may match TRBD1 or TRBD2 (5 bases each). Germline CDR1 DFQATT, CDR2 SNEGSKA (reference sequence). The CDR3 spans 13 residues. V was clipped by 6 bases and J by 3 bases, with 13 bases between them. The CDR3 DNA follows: TGCAGTGCCCAATGGGGCGGGACAGATACGCAGTATTTT. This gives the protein CSAQWGGTDTQYF.

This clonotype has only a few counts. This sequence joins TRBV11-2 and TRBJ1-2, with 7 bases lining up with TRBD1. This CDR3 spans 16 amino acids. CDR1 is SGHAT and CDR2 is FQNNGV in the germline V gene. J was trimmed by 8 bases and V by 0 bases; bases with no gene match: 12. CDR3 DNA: TGTGCCAGCAGCTTAGAACGGACAGGTCGATCATCCGGCTACACCTTC. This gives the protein CASSLERTGRSSGYTF.

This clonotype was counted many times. CDR3 nucleotides: TGTGCCAGCAGCCCAGATGGGACCACTGAAGCTTTCTTT. This encodes CASSPDGTTEAFF. V and J are TRBV7-9 and TRBJ1-1; TRBD1 might be the D (5 bases). The germline V gene encodes CDR1 SEHNR and CDR2 FQNEAQ (reference sequence). V was shortened by 5 bases and J by 4 bases, with 11 bases between the two germline ends. CDR3 size: 13 residues.

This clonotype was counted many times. CDR3 sequence: CSALGGTGGTDTQYF. CDR3 nucleotides: TGCAGTGCTCTAGGTGGGACAGGGGGGACAGATACGCAGTATTTT. V gene TRBV20-1 combines with J gene TRBJ2-3; 11 bases agree with TRBD1. J was trimmed by 3 bases and V by 5 bases; bases with no gene match: 7. Germline-derived CDR1 and CDR2 are DFQATT and SNEGSKA (reference sequence). This CDR3 spans 15 amino acids.

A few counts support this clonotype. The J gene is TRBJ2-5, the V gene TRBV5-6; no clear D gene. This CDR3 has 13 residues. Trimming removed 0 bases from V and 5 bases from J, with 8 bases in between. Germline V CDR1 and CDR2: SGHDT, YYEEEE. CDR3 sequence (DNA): TGTGCCAGCAGCTTGGGGGGTCTGGAGACCCAGTACTTC. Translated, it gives CASSLGGLETQYF. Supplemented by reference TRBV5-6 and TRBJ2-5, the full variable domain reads DAGVTQSPTHLIKTRGQQVTLRCSPKSGHDTVSWYQQALGQGPQFIFQYYEEEERQRGNFPDRFSGHQFPNYSSELNVNALLLGDSALYLCASSLGGLETQYFGPGTRLLVL.

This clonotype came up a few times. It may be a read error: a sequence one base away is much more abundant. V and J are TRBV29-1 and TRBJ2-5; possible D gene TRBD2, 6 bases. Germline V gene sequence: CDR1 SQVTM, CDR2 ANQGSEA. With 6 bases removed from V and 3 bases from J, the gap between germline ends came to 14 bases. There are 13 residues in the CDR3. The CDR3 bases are TGCAGCGTCCAAGGTGGAGGGGAAGAGACCCAGTACTTC. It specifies CSVQGGGEETQYF.

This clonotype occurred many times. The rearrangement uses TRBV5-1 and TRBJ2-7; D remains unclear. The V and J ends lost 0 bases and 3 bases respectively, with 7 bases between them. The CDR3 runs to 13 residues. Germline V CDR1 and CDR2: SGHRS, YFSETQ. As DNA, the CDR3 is TGCGCCAGCAGCTTGGACGGAGACTACGAGCAGTACTTC. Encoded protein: CASSLDGDYEQYF.

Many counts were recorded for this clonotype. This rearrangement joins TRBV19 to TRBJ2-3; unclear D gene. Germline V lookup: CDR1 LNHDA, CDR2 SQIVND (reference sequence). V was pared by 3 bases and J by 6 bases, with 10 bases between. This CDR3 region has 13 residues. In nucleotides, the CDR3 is TGTGCCAGTAGTATTAGAAATGTGGATACGCAGTATTTT. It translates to CASSIRNVDTQYF.

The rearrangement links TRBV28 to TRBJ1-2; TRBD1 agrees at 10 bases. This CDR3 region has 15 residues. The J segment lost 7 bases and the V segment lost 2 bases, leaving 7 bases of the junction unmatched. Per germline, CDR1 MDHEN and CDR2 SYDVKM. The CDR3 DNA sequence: TGTGCCAGCAGTTTAGGGGACAGGGGCCCTGGTGGCTACACCTTC. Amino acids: CASSLGDRGPGGYTF.

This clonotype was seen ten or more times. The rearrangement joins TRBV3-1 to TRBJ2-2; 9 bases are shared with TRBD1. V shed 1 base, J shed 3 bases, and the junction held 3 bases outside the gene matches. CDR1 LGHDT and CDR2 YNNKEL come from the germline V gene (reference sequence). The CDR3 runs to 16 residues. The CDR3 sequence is CASSQADRGDTGELFF. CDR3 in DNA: TGTGCCAGCAGCCAAGCTGACAGGGGGGACACCGGGGAGCTGTTTTTT.

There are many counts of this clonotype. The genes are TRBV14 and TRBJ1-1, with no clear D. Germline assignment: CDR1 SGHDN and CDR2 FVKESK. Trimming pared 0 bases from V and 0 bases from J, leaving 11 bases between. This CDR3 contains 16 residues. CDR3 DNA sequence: TGTGCCAGCAGCCAAGACGGTGACGACATGAACACTGAAGCTTTCTTT. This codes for CASSQDGDDMNTEAFF. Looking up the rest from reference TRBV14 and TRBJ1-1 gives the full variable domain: EAGVTQFPSHSVIEKGQTVTLRCDPISGHDNLYWYRRVMGKEIKFLLHFVKESKQDESGMPNNRFLAERTGGTYSTLKVQPAELEDSGVYFCASSQDGDDMNTEAFFGQGTRLTVV.

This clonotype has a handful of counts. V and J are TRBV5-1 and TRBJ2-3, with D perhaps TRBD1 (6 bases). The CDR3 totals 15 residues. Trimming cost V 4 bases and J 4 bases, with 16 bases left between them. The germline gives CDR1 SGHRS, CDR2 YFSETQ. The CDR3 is CASSLPRTVADTQYF. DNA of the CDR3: TGCGCCAGCAGCCTACCCCGGACAGTGGCAGATACGCAGTATTTT.

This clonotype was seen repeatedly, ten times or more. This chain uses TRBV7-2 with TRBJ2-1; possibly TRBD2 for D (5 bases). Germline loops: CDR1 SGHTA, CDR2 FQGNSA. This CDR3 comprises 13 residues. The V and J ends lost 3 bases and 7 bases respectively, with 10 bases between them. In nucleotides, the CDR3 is TGTGCCAGCAGCTTGGACTCCCAAAATGAGCAGTTCTTC. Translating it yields CASSLDSQNEQFF.

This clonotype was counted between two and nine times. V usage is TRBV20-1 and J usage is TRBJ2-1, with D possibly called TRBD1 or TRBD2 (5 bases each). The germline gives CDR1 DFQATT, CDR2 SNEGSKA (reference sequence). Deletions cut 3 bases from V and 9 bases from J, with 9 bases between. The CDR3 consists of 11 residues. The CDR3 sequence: CSASLGVEQFF. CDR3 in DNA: TGCAGTGCTAGCTTGGGGGTTGAGCAGTTCTTC.

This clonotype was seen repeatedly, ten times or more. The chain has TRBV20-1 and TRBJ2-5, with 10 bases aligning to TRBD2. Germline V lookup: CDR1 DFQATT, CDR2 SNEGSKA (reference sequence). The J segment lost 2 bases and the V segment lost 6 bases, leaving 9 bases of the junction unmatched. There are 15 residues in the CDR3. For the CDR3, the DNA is TGCAGTGCAACCATAGCGGGGGGCCATCAAGAGACCCAGTACTTC. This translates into CSATIAGGHQETQYF.

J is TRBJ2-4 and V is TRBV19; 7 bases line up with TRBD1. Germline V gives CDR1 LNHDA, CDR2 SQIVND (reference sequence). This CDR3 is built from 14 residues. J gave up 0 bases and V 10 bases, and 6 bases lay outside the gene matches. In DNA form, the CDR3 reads TGTGCCACCCGGGACAGCTTAGCCAAAAACATTCAGTACTTC. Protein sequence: CATRDSLAKNIQYF.

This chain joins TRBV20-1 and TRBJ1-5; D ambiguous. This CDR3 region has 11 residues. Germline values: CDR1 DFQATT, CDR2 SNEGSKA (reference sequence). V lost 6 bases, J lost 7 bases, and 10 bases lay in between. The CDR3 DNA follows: TGCAGTGCAACCTCGGGGCAGCCCCAGCATTTT. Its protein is CSATSGQPQHF.

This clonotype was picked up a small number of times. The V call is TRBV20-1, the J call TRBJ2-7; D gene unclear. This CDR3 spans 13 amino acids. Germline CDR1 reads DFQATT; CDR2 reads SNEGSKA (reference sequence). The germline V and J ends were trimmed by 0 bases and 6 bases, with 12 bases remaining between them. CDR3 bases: TGCAGTGCTAGAGAGGGTCTCCGGGCCGAGCAGTACTTC. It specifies CSAREGLRAEQYF.

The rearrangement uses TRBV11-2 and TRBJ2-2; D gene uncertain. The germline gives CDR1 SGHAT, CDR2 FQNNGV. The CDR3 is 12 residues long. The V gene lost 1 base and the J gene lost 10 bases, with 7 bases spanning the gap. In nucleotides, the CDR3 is TGTGCCAGCAGCTTAGGTTCCCAGGAGCTGTTTTTT. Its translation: CASSLGSQELFF.

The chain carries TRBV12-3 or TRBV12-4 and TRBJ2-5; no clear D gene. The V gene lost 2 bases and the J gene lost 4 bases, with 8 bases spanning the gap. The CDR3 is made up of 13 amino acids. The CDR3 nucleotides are TGTGCCAGCAGTTTACGCTCGGTAGAGACCCAGTACTTC. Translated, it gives CASSLRSVETQYF.

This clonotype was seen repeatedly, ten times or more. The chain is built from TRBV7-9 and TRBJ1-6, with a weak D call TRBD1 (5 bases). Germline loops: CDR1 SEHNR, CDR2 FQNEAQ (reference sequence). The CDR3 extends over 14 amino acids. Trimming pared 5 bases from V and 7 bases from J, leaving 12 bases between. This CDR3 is CASSPPTGNSPLHF. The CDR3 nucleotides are TGTGCCAGCAGCCCCCCAACAGGCAATTCACCCCTCCACTTT. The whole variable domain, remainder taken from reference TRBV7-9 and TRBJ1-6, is DTGVSQNPRHKITKRGQNVTFRCDPISEHNRLYWYRQTLGQGPEFLTYFQNEAQLEKSRLLSDRFSAERPKGSFSTLEIQRTEQGDSAMYLCASSPPTGNSPLHFGNGTRLTVT.

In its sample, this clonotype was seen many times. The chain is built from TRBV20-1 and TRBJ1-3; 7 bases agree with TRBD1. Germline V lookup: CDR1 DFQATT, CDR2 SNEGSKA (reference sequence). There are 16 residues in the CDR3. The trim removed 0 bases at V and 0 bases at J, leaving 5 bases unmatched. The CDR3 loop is CSARDPTGSSGNTIYF. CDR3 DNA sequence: TGCAGTGCTAGAGATCCGACAGGGAGCTCTGGAAACACCATATATTTT.